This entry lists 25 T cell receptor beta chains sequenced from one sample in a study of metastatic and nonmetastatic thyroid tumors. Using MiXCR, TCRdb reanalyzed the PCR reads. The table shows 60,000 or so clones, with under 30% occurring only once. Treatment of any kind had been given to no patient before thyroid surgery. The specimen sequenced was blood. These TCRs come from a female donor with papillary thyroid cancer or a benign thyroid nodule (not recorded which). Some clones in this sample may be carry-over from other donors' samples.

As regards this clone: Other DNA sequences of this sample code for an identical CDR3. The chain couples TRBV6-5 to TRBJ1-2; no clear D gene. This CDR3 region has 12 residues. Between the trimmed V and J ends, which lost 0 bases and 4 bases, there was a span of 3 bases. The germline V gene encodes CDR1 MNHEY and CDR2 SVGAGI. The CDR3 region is CASSYSGYGYTF. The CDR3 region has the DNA TGTGCCAGCAGTTACTCCGGCTATGGCTACACCTTC.

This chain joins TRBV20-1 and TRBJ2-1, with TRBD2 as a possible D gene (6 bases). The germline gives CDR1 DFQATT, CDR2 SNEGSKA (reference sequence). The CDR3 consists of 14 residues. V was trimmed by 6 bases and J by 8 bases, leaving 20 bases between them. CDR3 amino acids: CSAPRAGSSDEQFF. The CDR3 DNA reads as TGCAGTGCCCCCCGGGCGGGATCGAGTGATGAGCAGTTCTTC.

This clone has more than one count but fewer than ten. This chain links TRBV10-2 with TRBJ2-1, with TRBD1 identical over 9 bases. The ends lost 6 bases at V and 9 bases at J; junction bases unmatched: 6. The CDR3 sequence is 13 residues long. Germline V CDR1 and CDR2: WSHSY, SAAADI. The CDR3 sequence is CASSRGQGTEQFF. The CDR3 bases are TGCGCCAGCAGCCGGGGACAGGGCACTGAGCAGTTCTTC.

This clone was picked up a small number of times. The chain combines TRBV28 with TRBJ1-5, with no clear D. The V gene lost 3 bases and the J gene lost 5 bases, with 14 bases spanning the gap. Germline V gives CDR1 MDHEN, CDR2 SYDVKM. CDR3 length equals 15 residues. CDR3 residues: CASSFGFGAYQPQHF. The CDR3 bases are TGTGCCAGCAGTTTCGGATTCGGTGCCTATCAGCCCCAGCATTTT.

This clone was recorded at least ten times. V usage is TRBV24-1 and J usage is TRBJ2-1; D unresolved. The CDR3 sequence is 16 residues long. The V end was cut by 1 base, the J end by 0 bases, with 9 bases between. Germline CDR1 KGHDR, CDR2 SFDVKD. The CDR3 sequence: CATSDFEAGSYNEQFF. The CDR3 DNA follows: TGTGCCACCAGTGATTTTGAGGCAGGCTCCTACAATGAGCAGTTCTTC.

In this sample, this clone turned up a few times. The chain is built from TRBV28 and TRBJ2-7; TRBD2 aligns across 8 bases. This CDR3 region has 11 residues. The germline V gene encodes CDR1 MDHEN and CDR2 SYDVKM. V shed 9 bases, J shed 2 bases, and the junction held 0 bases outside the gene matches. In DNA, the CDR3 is TGTGCCAGTAGCGGGACCTACGAGCAGTACTTC. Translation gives CASSGTYEQYF.

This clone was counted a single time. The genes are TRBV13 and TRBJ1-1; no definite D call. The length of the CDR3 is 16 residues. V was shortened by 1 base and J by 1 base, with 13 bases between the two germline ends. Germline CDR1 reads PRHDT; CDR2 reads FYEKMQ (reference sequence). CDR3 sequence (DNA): TGTGCCAGCAGCTTAGTCAGTCGGCAGTCGAACACTGAAGCTTTCTTT. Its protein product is CASSLVSRQSNTEAFF. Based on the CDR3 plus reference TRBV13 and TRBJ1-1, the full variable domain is AAGVIQSPRHLIKEKRETATLKCYPIPRHDTVYWYQQGPGQDPQFLISFYEKMQSDKGSIPDRFSAQQFSDYHSELNMSSLELGDSALYFCASSLVSRQSNTEAFFGQGTRLTVV.

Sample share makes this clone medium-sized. CDR3 DNA: TGTGCCAGCACCACGACCTACGAGCAGTACTTC. Encoded protein: CASTTTYEQYF. The chain is built from TRBV28 and TRBJ2-7, with no clear D. CDR3 size: 11 residues. CDR1 MDHEN and CDR2 SYDVKM come from the germline V gene. The germline V and J ends were trimmed by 7 bases and 2 bases, with 6 bases remaining between them.

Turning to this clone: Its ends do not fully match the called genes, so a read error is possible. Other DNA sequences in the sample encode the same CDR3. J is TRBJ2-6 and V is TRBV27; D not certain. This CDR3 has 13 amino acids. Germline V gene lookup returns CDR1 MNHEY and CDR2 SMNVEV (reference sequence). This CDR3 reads CARAHSGANVLTF. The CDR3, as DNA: TGCGCTAGAGCCCATTCTGGTGCCAACGTCCTGACTTTC.

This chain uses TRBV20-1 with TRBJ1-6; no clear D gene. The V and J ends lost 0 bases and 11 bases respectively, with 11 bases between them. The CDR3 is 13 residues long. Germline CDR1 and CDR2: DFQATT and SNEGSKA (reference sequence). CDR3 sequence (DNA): TGCAGTGCTAGAGATCCGCTTGGGGCACCCCTCCACTTT. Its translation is CSARDPLGAPLHF.

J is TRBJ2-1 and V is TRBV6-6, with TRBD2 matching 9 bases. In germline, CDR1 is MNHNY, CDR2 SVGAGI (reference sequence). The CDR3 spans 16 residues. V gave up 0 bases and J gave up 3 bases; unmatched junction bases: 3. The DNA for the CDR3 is TGTGCCAGCAGTTACTCCTCTAGCGGGGTCTACAATGAGCAGTTCTTC. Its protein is CASSYSSSGVYNEQFF.

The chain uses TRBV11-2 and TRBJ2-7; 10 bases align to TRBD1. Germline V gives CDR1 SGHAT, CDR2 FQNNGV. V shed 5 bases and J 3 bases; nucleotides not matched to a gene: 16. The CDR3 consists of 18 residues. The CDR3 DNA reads TGTGCCAGCAGCATCAAGACAGGGGGCTCATCCGGTTTCTACGAGCAGTACTTC. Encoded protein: CASSIKTGGSSGFYEQYF.

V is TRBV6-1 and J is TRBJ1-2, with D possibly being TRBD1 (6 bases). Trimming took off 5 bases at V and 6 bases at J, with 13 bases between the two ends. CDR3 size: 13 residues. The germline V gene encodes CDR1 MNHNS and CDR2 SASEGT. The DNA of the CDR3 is TGTGCCAGCAGTCGACAGGACTCTAATGGCTACACCTTC. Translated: CASSRQDSNGYTF.

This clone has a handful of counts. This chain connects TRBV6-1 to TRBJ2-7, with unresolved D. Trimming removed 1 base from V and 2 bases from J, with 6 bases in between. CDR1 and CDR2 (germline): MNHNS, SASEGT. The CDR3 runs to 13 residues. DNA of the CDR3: TGTGCCAGCAGTGAAGGGCCGACCTACGAGCAGTACTTC. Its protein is CASSEGPTYEQYF.

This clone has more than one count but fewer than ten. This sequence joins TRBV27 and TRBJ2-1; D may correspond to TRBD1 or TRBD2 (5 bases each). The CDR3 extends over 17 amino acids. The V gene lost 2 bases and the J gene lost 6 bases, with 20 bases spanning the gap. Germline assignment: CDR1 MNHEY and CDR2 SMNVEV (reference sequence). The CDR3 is CASSLGTGKPVPNEQFF. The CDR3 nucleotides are TGTGCCAGCAGTTTAGGGACGGGAAAACCCGTCCCCAATGAGCAGTTCTTC.

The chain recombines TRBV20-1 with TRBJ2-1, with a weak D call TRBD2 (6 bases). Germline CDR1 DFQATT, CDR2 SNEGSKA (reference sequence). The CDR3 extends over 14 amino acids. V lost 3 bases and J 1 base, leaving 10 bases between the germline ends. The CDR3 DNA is TGCAGTGCTAGTTCGGCGGGATCCTACAATGAGCAGTTCTTC. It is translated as CSASSAGSYNEQFF.

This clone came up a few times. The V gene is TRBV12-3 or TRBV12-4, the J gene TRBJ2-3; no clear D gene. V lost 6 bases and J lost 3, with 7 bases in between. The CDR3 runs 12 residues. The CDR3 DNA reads TGTGCCAGCAGGCTGGAGACAGATACGCAGTATTTT. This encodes CASRLETDTQYF.

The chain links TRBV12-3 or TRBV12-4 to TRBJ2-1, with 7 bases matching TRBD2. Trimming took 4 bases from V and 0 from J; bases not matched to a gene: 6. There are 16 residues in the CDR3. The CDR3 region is CASSSLAESSYNEQFF. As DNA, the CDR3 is TGTGCCAGCAGTTCCCTAGCGGAGAGCTCCTACAATGAGCAGTTCTTC.

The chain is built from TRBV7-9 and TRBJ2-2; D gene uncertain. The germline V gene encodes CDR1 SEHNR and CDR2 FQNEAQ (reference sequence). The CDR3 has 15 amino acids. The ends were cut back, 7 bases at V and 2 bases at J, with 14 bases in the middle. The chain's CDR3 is CASTTTEGNTGELFF. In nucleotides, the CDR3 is TGTGCCAGCACTACCACCGAAGGAAACACCGGGGAGCTGTTTTTT.

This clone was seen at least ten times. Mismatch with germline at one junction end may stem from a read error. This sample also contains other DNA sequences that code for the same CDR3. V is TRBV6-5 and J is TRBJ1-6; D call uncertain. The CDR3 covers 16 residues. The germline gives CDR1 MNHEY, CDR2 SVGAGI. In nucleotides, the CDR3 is TGTGCCAGCAGTTACGGCGGGAGCTCCTATAATTCGCCCCTCCACTTT. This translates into CASSYGGSSYNSPLHF.

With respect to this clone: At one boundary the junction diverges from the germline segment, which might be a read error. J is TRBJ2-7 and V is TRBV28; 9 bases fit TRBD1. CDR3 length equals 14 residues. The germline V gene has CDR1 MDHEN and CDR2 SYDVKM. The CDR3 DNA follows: TGTGCCAGCAGTAGGACTCTTTCGGGAGGACAGGGGAACTTC. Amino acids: CASSRTLSGGQGNF. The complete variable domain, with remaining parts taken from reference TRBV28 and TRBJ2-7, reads DVKVTQSSRYLVKRTGEKVFLECVQDMDHENMFWYRQDPGLGLRLIYFSYDVKMKEKGDIPEGYSVSREKKERFSLILESASTNQTSMYLCASSRTLSGGQGNFGPGTRLTVT.

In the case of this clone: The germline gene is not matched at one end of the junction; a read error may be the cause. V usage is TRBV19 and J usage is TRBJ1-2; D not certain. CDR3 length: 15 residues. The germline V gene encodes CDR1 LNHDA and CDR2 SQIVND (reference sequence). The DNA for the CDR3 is TGTGCCAGTAGTCTGTCGGACCGTTCTAACTATGGCTATACCTTC. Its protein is CASSLSDRSNYGYTF.

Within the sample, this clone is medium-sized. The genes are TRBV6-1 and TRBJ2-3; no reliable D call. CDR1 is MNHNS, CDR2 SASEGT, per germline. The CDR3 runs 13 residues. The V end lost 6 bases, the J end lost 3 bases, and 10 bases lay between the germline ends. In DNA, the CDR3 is TGTGCCAGCAGCCCCGACGAGACAGATACGCAGTATTTT. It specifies CASSPDETDTQYF.

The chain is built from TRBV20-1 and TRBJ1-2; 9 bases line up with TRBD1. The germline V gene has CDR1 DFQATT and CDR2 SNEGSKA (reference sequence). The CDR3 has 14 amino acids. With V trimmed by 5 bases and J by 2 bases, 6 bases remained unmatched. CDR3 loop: CSARRGQGNYGYTF. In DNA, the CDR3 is TGCAGTGCTCGGAGGGGACAGGGAAACTATGGCTACACCTTC.

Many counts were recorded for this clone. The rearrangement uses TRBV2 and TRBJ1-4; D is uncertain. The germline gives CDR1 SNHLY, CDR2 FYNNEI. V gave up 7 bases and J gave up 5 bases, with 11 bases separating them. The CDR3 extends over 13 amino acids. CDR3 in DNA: TGTGCCAGCAAGGGCGCTGTGAATGAAAAACTGTTTTTT. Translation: CASKGAVNEKLFF.